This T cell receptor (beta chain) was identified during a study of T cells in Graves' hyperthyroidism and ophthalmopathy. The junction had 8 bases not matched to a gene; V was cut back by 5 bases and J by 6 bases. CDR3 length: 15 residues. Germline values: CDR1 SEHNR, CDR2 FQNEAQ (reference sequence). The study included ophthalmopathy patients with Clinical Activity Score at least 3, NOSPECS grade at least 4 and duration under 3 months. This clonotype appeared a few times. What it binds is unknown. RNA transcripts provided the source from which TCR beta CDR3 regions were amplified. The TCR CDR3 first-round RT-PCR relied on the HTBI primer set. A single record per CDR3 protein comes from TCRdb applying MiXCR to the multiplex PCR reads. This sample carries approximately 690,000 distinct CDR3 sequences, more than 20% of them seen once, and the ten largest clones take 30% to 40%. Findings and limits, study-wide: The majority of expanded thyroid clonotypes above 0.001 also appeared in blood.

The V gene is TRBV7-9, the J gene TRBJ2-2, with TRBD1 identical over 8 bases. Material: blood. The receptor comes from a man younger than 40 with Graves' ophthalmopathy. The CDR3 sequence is CASSPGQGSAGELFF. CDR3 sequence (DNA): TGTGCCAGCAGCCCCGGACAGGGCTCTGCCGGGGAGCTGTTTTTT. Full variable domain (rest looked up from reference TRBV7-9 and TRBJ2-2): DTGVSQNPRHKITKRGQNVTFRCDPISEHNRLYWYRQTLGQGPEFLTYFQNEAQLEKSRLLSDRFSAERPKGSFSTLEIQRTEQGDSAMYLCASSPGQGSAGELFFGEGSRLTVL.